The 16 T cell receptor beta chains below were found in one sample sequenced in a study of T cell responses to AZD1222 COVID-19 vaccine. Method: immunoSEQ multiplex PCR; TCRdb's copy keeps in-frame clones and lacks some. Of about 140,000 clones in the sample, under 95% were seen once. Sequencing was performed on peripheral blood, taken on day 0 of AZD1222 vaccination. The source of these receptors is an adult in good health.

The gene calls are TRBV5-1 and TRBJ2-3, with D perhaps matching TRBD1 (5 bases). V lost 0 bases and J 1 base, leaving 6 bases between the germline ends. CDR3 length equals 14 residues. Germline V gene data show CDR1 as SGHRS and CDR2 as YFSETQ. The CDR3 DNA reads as TGCGCCAGCAGCTTGGCCAGGGGCACAGATACGCAGTATTTT. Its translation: CASSLARGTDTQYF.

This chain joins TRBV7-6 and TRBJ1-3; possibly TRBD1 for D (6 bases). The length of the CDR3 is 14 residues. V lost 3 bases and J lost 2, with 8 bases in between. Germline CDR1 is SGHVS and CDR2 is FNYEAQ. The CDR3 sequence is CASSLGGPGNTIYF. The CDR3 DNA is TGTGCCAGCAGCTTGGGGGGCCCTGGAAACACCATATATTTT.

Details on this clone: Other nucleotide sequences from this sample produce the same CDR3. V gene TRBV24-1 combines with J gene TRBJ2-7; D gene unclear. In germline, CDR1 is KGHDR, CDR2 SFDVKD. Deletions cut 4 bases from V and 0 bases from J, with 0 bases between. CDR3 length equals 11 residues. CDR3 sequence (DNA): TGTGCCACCAGTGACTCCTACGAGCAGTACTTC. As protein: CATSDSYEQYF.

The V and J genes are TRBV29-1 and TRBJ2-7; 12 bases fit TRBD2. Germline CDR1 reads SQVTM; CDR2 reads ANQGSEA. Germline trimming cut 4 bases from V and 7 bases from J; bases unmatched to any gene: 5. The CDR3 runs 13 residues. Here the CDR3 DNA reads TGCAGCGTTGGACTAGCGGGAGTGGGTGAGCAGTACTTC. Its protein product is CSVGLAGVGEQYF.

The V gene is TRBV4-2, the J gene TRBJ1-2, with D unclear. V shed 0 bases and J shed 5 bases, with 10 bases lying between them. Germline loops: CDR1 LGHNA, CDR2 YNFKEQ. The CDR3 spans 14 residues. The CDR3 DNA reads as TGTGCCAGCAGCCAAGATAAGGGTTCATATGGCTACACCTTC. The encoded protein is CASSQDKGSYGYTF.

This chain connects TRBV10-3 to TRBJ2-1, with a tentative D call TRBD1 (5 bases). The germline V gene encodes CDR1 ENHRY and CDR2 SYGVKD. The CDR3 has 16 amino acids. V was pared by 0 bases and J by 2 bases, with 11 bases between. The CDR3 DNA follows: TGTGCCATCAGTGAGTCAAGGCAGGGCGCCTACAATGAGCAGTTCTTC. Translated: CAISESRQGAYNEQFF.

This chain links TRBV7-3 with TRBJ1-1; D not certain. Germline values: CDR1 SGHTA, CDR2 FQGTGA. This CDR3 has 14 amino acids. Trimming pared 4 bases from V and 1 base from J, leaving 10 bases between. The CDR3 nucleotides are TGTGCCAGCAGCTATAGCGCAGGGAACACTGAAGCTTTCTTT. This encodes CASSYSAGNTEAFF.

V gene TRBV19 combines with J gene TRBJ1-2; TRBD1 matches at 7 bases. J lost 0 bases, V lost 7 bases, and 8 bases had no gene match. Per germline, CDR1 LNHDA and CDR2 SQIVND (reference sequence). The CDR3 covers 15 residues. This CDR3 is CASTSGDSSNYGYTF. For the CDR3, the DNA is TGTGCCAGTACCTCGGGGGACAGCTCTAACTATGGCTACACCTTC.

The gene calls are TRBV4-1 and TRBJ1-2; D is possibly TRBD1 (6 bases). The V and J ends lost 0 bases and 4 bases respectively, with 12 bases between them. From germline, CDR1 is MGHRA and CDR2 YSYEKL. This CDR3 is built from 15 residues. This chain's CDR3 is CASSQDSTGAYGYTF. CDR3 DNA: TGCGCCAGCAGCCAAGATAGCACGGGGGCCTATGGCTACACCTTC.

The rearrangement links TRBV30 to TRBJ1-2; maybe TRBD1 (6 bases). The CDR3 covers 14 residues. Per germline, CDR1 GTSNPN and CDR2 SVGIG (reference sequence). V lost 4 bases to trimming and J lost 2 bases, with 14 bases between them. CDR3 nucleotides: TGTGCCTGGACTCCGGTGAGGGGGAACTATGGCTACACCTTC. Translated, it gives CAWTPVRGNYGYTF.

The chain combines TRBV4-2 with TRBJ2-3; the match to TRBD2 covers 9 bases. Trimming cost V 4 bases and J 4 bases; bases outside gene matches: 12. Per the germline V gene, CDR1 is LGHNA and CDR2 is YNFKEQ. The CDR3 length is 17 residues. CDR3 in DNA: TGTGCCAGCAGCCGACCCCGGGCTAGCGGGATCCCAGATACGCAGTATTTT. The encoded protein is CASSRPRASGIPDTQYF.

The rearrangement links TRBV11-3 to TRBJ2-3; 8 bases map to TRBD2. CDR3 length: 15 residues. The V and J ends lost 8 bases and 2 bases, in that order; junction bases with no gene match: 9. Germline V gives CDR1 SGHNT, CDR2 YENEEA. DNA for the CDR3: TGTGCCAGCGAAACGAGCGGGAGAGACACAGATACGCAGTATTTT. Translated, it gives CASETSGRDTDTQYF.

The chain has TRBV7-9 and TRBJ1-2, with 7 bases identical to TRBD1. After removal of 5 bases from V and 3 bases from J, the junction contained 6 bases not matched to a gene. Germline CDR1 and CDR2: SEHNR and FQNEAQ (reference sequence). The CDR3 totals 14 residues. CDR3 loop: CASSQLGQYYGYTF. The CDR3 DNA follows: TGTGCCAGCAGCCAATTGGGACAGTACTATGGCTACACCTTC.

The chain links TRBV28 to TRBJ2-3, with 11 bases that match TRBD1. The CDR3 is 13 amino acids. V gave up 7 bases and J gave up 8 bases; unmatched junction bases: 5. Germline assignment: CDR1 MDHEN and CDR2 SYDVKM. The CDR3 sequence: CASKGTGGSTQYF. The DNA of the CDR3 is TGTGCCAGCAAAGGGACAGGGGGTAGTACGCAGTATTTT.

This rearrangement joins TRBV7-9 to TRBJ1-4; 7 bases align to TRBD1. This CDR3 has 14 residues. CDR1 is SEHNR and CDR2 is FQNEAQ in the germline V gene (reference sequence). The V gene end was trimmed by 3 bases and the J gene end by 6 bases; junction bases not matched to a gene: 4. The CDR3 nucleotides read TGTGCCAGCAGCTTCCGGGACAGATATGAAAAACTGTTTTTT. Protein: CASSFRDRYEKLFF. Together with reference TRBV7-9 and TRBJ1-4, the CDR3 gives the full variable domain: DTGVSQNPRHKITKRGQNVTFRCDPISEHNRLYWYRQTLGQGPEFLTYFQNEAQLEKSRLLSDRFSAERPKGSFSTLEIQRTEQGDSAMYLCASSFRDRYEKLFFGSGTQLSVL.

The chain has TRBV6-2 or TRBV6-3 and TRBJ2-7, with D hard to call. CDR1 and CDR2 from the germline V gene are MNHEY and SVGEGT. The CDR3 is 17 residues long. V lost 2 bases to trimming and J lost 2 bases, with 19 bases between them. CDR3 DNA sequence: TGTGCCAGCAGTTACCGAGTCACGGACGGGCCAACCTACGAGCAGTACTTC. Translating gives CASSYRVTDGPTYEQYF.